Below are 24 T cell receptor beta chains sequenced from a single sample in a study of blood T cell repertoires in COVID-19. The data were produced by immunoSEQ multiplex PCR, yet TCRdb's version contains in-frame clones alone and is incomplete. Among some 530,000 clones, 88% were seen once, and the ten largest hold just over 8%. The sample was PBMCs or T cells enriched from blood (not recorded which). These TCRs come from a woman in her sixties or seventies who had recovered from COVID-19.

The rearrangement uses TRBV7-9 and TRBJ1-2; D might be TRBD1 (6 bases). Trimming took off 4 bases at V and 5 bases at J, with 8 bases between the two ends. CDR1 is SEHNR and CDR2 is FQNEAQ in the germline V gene (reference sequence). This CDR3 is 12 amino acids long. The CDR3 reads CASSSTGYGYTF. For the CDR3, the DNA is TGTGCCAGCAGCTCAACAGGGTATGGCTACACCTTC. Together with reference TRBV7-9 and TRBJ1-2, the CDR3 gives the full variable domain: DTGVSQNPRHKITKRGQNVTFRCDPISEHNRLYWYRQTLGQGPEFLTYFQNEAQLEKSRLLSDRFSAERPKGSFSTLEIQRTEQGDSAMYLCASSSTGYGYTFGSGTRLTVV.

The genes are TRBV7-2 and TRBJ1-3; D is uncertain. Germline CDR1 and CDR2: SGHTA and FQGNSA. V was shortened by 5 bases and J by 5 bases, with 7 bases between the two germline ends. This CDR3 region has 12 residues. The CDR3 loop reads CASSIQRNTIYF. The CDR3 DNA is TGTGCCAGCAGCATACAGAGAAACACCATATATTTT.

The chain couples TRBV5-6 to TRBJ1-6, with D unresolved. The CDR3 is 17 amino acids. Trimming removed 0 bases at V and 3 bases at J, with 13 bases between. Germline CDR1 and CDR2: SGHDT and YYEEEE. CDR3 nucleotides: TGTGCCAGCAGCTTGGATCCTCGACAAGTCTATAATTCACCCCTCCACTTT. Amino acid sequence: CASSLDPRQVYNSPLHF. Full variable domain (missing parts from reference TRBV5-6 and TRBJ1-6): DAGVTQSPTHLIKTRGQQVTLRCSPKSGHDTVSWYQQALGQGPQFIFQYYEEEERQRGNFPDRFSGHQFPNYSSELNVNALLLGDSALYLCASSLDPRQVYNSPLHFGNGTRLTVT.

V and J are TRBV5-1 and TRBJ1-6, with D tentatively TRBD1 (5 bases). Per the germline V gene, CDR1 is SGHRS and CDR2 is YFSETQ. Deletions cut 4 bases from V and 9 bases from J, with 14 bases between. The CDR3 length is 14 residues. The CDR3, as DNA: TGCGCCAGCAGCCCCATGATGGGGGGTTCACCCCTCCACTTT. It translates to CASSPMMGGSPLHF.

This clone was observed a few times. The chain has TRBV2 and TRBJ1-2; D is unclear. The V gene lost 4 bases and the J gene lost 4 bases, with 7 bases spanning the gap. CDR1 and CDR2 (germline): SNHLY, FYNNEI. This CDR3 comprises 12 residues. CDR3: CASSVVSYGYTF. The CDR3, as DNA: TGTGCCAGCAGTGTCGTGTCCTATGGCTACACCTTC.

The chain is built from TRBV7-9 and TRBJ2-3; D uncertain. Trimming took 7 bases from V and 6 from J, leaving 20 bases between them. The CDR3 length is 15 residues. Germline V CDR1 and CDR2: SEHNR, FQNEAQ (reference sequence). CDR3 protein: CASMPVESTTDTQYF. In DNA, the CDR3 is TGTGCCAGCATGCCCGTAGAGTCTACCACCGATACGCAGTATTTT.

This clone was recorded only once. The genes are TRBV7-2 and TRBJ1-2; 7 bases are shared with TRBD1. The germline V gene encodes CDR1 SGHTA and CDR2 FQGNSA. The CDR3 consists of 15 residues. V lost 5 bases, J lost 1 base, and 7 bases stayed unmatched. The CDR3 nucleotides read TGTGCCAGCAGCCCACAGGGGACCCTTAACTATGGCTACACCTTC. Its protein is CASSPQGTLNYGYTF.

The rearrangement joins TRBV6-5 to TRBJ1-4, with D tentatively TRBD1 (5 bases). The germline V gene encodes CDR1 MNHEY and CDR2 SVGAGI. CDR3 length equals 14 residues. The ends were cut back, 7 bases at V and 7 bases at J, with 16 bases in the middle. CDR3: CASTRQSHSEKLFF. Written as DNA, the CDR3 is TGTGCCAGCACCAGACAGTCTCATAGTGAAAAACTGTTTTTT.

Worth noting for this clone: The sample carries other DNA sequences with the same CDR3. CDR3 residues: CASSRGQATDTQYF. Here the CDR3 DNA reads TGTGCCAGCAGCCGCGGACAGGCTACAGATACGCAGTATTTT. The chain combines TRBV7-6 with TRBJ2-3, with TRBD1 identical over 7 bases. CDR1 and CDR2 (germline): SGHVS, FNYEAQ. The V gene end was trimmed by 5 bases and the J gene end by 3 bases; junction bases not matched to a gene: 5. The CDR3 consists of 14 residues.

This rearrangement joins TRBV30 to TRBJ1-2; 12 bases map to TRBD1. Per germline, CDR1 GTSNPN and CDR2 SVGIG (reference sequence). V was pared by 3 bases and J by 2 bases, with 4 bases of the junction left unmatched. This CDR3 region has 15 residues. CDR3 DNA: TGTGCCTGGAGCCCCGGGACAGGGGGCAACTATGGCTACACCTTC. This encodes CAWSPGTGGNYGYTF.

The chain combines TRBV5-1 with TRBJ1-1, with D uncertain. CDR3 length: 13 amino acids. Trimming cost V 4 bases and J 1 base, with 8 bases left between them. Germline CDR1 SGHRS, CDR2 YFSETQ. The CDR3, as DNA: TGCGCCAGCAGCCCCCCTCGGAACACTGAAGCTTTCTTT. Translation: CASSPPRNTEAFF.

The chain combines TRBV5-4 with TRBJ2-7; 8 bases are shared with TRBD1. The J segment lost 4 bases and the V segment lost 4 bases, leaving 4 bases of the junction unmatched. The germline gives CDR1 SGHNT, CDR2 YYREEE (reference sequence). The CDR3 extends over 13 amino acids. The DNA of the CDR3 is TGTGCCAGCAGCCTCACAGGGGGGTACGAGCAGTACGTC. Encoded protein: CASSLTGGYEQYV.

This clone came up once. The V gene is TRBV5-1, the J gene TRBJ2-3; 7 bases line up with TRBD1. The CDR3 covers 15 residues. J lost 3 bases, V lost 0 bases, and 4 bases had no gene match. Germline values: CDR1 SGHRS, CDR2 YFSETQ. The CDR3 loop reads CASSLVTGPTDTQYF. In DNA form, the CDR3 reads TGCGCCAGCAGCTTGGTGACAGGGCCGACAGATACGCAGTATTTT.

The chain is built from TRBV5-5 and TRBJ1-4, with 7 nucleotides matching TRBD1. The CDR3 loop spans 17 amino acids. Germline V CDR1 and CDR2: SGHKS, YYEKEE (reference sequence). The trim removed 3 bases at V and 6 bases at J, leaving 14 bases unmatched. CDR3 loop: CASSYYPDRAPYEKLFF. The CDR3 nucleotides are TGTGCCAGCAGCTACTACCCCGACAGGGCTCCTTATGAAAAACTGTTTTTT.

The V and J genes are TRBV5-1 and TRBJ1-2, with D tentatively TRBD1 (5 bases). CDR1 and CDR2 (germline): SGHRS, YFSETQ. V was shortened by 3 bases and J by 8 bases, with 11 bases between the two germline ends. The CDR3 spans 12 residues. The CDR3 loop is CASSSDRQGYTF. DNA for the CDR3: TGCGCCAGCAGCTCAGACAGACAGGGCTACACCTTC.

The genes are TRBV4-2 and TRBJ1-5, with TRBD1 as a possible D gene (6 bases). Germline V gene sequence: CDR1 LGHNA, CDR2 YNFKEQ. There are 16 residues in the CDR3. Deletions cut 1 base from V and 0 bases from J, with 10 bases between. CDR3 in amino acids: CASSQGTVDSNQPQHF. Here the CDR3 DNA reads TGTGCCAGCAGCCAAGGGACAGTCGATAGCAATCAGCCCCAGCATTTT.

This chain connects TRBV5-1 to TRBJ1-4, with no clear D. The V gene lost 3 bases and the J gene lost 4 bases, with 13 bases spanning the gap. Germline lookup yields CDR1 SGHRS and CDR2 YFSETQ. The CDR3 is made up of 15 amino acids. This chain's CDR3 is CASSSGEAFNEKLFF. In DNA form, the CDR3 reads TGCGCCAGCAGCTCGGGTGAAGCCTTTAATGAAAAACTGTTTTTT.

The chain carries TRBV28 and TRBJ1-5; 7 positions agree with TRBD1. Germline loops: CDR1 MDHEN, CDR2 SYDVKM. V lost 5 bases and J lost 3; bases outside the gene matches: 4. The CDR3 loop spans 14 amino acids. The CDR3 DNA reads as TGTGCCAGCAGTACGACAGGGTTCAATCAGCCCCAGCATTTT. Amino acid sequence: CASSTTGFNQPQHF.

The chain has TRBV5-1 and TRBJ2-6, with TRBD1 matching 9 bases. The ends lost 0 bases at V and 0 bases at J; junction bases unmatched: 4. From germline, CDR1 is SGHRS and CDR2 YFSETQ. The CDR3 extends over 18 amino acids. CDR3 sequence reads: CASSLDGTGNSGANVLTF. CDR3 DNA sequence: TGCGCCAGCAGCTTGGACGGGACAGGGAACTCTGGGGCCAACGTCCTGACTTTC.

V is TRBV6-6 and J is TRBJ1-6; 7 nucleotides match TRBD1. This CDR3 has 20 residues. Germline lookup yields CDR1 MNHNY and CDR2 SVGAGI (reference sequence). V dropped 6 bases and J dropped 0; count of bases not matched to a gene: 17. This chain's CDR3 is CASSREGGRVFSSYNSPLHF. CDR3 coding DNA: TGTGCCAGCAGCCGGGAAGGGGGCCGCGTATTTAGCTCCTATAATTCACCCCTCCACTTT.

This clone was picked up a small number of times. This rearrangement joins TRBV7-6 to TRBJ2-2, with D possibly matching TRBD2 (7 bases). Germline-derived CDR1 and CDR2 are SGHVS and FNYEAQ. CDR3 length equals 16 residues. Trimming removed 5 bases from V and 4 bases from J, with 17 bases in between. The CDR3 DNA is TGTGCCAGCAGCGCCAGGAGGGGGGGCTCCACCGGGGAGCTGTTTTTT. Protein product: CASSARRGGSTGELFF.

J is TRBJ2-1 and V is TRBV5-4; TRBD1 aligns across 10 bases. The CDR3 is 13 residues long. Trimming took 3 bases from V and 6 from J; bases not matched to a gene: 0. CDR1 and CDR2 from the germline V gene are SGHNT and YYREEE (reference sequence). Here the CDR3 DNA reads TGTGCCAGCAGCTGGACAGGGGGCAATGAGCAGTTCTTC. Its translation is CASSWTGGNEQFF.

This clone was observed a single time. This chain links TRBV7-2 with TRBJ2-3; weak D call: TRBD1 (5 bases). V lost 11 bases to trimming and J lost 1 base, with 13 bases between them. The CDR3 is 13 amino acids. Per the germline V gene, CDR1 is SGHTA and CDR2 is FQGNSA. In DNA, the CDR3 is TGTGCCGCTGGGGCAGGGCGCACAGATACGCAGTATTTT. Its translation is CAAGAGRTDTQYF.

This chain links TRBV5-1 with TRBJ2-5; 7 bases align to TRBD1. CDR3 length: 13 residues. V shed 0 bases and J 5 bases; nucleotides not matched to a gene: 1. CDR1 and CDR2 from the germline V gene are SGHRS and YFSETQ. The CDR3 DNA reads as TGCGCCAGCAGCTTGGAGGACAGGGAGACCCAGTACTTC. Residues: CASSLEDRETQYF.